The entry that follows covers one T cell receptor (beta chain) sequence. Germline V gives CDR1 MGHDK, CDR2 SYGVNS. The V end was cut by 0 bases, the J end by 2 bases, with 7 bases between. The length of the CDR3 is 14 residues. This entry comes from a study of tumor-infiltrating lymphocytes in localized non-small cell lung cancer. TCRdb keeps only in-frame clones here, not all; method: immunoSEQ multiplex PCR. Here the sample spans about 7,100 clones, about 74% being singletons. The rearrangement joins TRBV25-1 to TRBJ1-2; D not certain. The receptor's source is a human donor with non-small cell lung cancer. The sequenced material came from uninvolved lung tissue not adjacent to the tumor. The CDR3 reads CASSEYPVNYGYTF. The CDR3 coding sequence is TGTGCCAGCAGTGAATACCCCGTCAACTATGGCTACACCTTC.